This T cell receptor (beta chain) was profiled in a study of blood T cells in healthy people across ages (dated by TCRdb to between 2014 and 2016). Regarding the research as a whole: Template switching captured roughly one uniquely barcoded TCR beta cDNA molecule per two T cells in model experiments. Age-related changes in TCR beta repertoire diversity were measured in the study by deep sequencing normalized with unique cDNA molecular identifiers. Using the same blood draw, the study looked at two additional independent replicas of 1 million unique cDNA reads for two donors, one aged 18 to 29 and the other aged 80 or older. The donors were split into four age groups: young (average about 15 years), middle-aged (roughly 42), aged (more than 60) and long-lived (about 82). Overall study outcomes, separate from this receptor: Because profiling used bulk unsorted PBMCs, naive and antigen-experienced compartments could not be compared conclusively. Observed TCR beta diversity per million T cells fell roughly linearly with age, and a significant reduction was already apparent by age around 40. The CMV infection status of donors was not known, potentially confounding age-related changes in expanded clonotypes. A strong correlation was found between observed TCR beta diversity and the percentage of naive T cells measured by flow cytometry. Compared with the aged group, more naive CD4+ T cells, fewer expanded clones and increased TCR diversity were shown by the long-lived group, suggesting age selection. Total diversity estimates from one million sequenced T cells were considered lower bounds and underestimates.

This clonotype was detected only a few times. Its antigen is currently not known. No much larger clone exists at a distance of one base, and base qualities are not known. To prepare the library, 5' RACE was applied. The data were produced on an Illumina HiSeq 2500. The second PCR ran for about 7 to 11 cycles and used a J-beta primer mix along with a sample-barcoded 5' primer. Each TCR beta cDNA molecule received a unique molecular identifier from a template-switch 5' adaptor carrying 12 random nucleotides. At least 3 million CDR3-containing paired-end reads were obtained from each sample. First-strand cDNA synthesis was performed from all RNA using the Mint cDNA synthesis kit, with priming by a TRBC-specific oligonucleotide. Following uracil-DNA glycosylase treatment, a first 18-cycle PCR with universal primers M1SS and BC2_uni_R was performed on all cDNA. The paper's data handling went like this. Normalization of each sample was performed by random selection of 1 million high-quality reads, each carrying a distinct molecular identifier. Reads sharing molecular identifiers were discarded rather than binned into consensus sequences. MiTCR, with a Q25 quality threshold and the strictest error-elimination algorithm, was used for CDR3 identification, clonotype clustering and error correction. A nonparametric unseen species model with Euler transformation was used to estimate a lower bound on total TCR beta diversity. In TCRdb, the public reads were trimmed at Q25 with fastp and aligned with MiXCR, with productive beta chains retained. Merged by CDR3 protein, the rows form single entries marked with the most common genes and DNA. What appears here as the V and J calls and clone size reflects TCRdb's work, not the paper's. The sample has some 890,000 distinct CDR3 sequences on record, approximately 32% of them singletons. The ten top clones hold 10% of the sample.

The donors were roughly 38 Caucasian individuals from Russia, aged 6 to 90 years, who were systemically healthy. Each donor gave roughly 11 milliliters of peripheral blood, drawn into EDTA-treated Vacutainer tubes. Ficoll-Paque density-gradient centrifugation was used to isolate PBMCs, with at least 6 million per sample. Total RNA was extracted from PBMCs with Trizol reagent, with at least 5.5 micrograms obtained per sample. For every donor, an aliquot of PBMCs went through flow cytometry to measure the percentages of naive CD45RAhigh/CD27high T cells. From cysteine to phenylalanine, the CDR3 is 13 amino acids long. Just the 39-base CDR3 DNA is kept, in frame starting at base 1. Taken from the germline V gene, the CDR1 and CDR2 loops are MDHEN and SYDVKM. The data were also submitted as part of a second study, on T cells of mothers and their children. The second source states: Donors were nine systemically healthy Caucasian individuals: three mothers and their six children. cDNA synthesis used all of the extracted RNA, with around 1.6 ug of RNA in each 15 ul reaction. Sample barcodes and 2-4 random nucleotides were added via the M1S primer in the second PCR. Over 8.5 million TCR beta CDR3 reads came from each mother, compared with some 3.1 million reads from each child. TCR recombination output is similarly shaped by thymic selection in related and unrelated pairs, with a minor effect exerted by inherited differences. Normalized repertoire overlap in related mother-child pairs was always slightly higher than in unrelated mother-child pairs, but the difference was never significant. No persistent microchimeric T cell clones were found, with a detection sensitivity of approximately 100 clones per million clonotypes. To look for features that set related mother-child pairs apart from unrelated individuals, the researchers ran deep NGS to compare the TCR beta repertoires of mothers and children. Mothers averaged approximately 40 +/- 4 years of age and children averaged about 10 +/- 4 years. After adapter ligation was performed with NEBNext reagents, the libraries were sequenced on an Illumina HiSeq 2000 with 100+100 nt paired-end reads. To prevent cross-contamination, the mother and child libraries were prepared a month apart and were sequenced in separate runs. For each donor, between about 500,000 and 2,200,000 distinct TCR beta clonotypes were identified. Naive TCR beta clonotypes were estimated from low-frequency clonotypes matched to each donor's FACS-determined naive share, without sorting.

This receptor was obtained from a woman aged 40 to 50 in good health. The chain was built from TRBV28 and TRBJ2-4, with no D gene named confidently. The DNA matches TRBJ2-7 better at its end, which makes the J call doubtful. Sequencing was carried out using blood. The sequence in DNA is TGTGCCAGCAGGGCTGCGGTAGAGTCCGAGCAGTACTTC. The encoded protein is CASRAAVESEQYF.